This is a list of T cell receptor beta chains from one sample in a study of blood T cell repertoires in COVID-19. Using immunoSEQ multiplex PCR, the repertoire was profiled, and TCRdb retains in-frame clones only, with some absent. The sample has 110,000 or so clones; approximately 90% are singletons. The specimen sequenced was peripheral blood. The receptors stem from a human donor in a cohort sampled during active COVID-19. Each CDR3 is given with its conserved first and last residue. Each record gives: clone size, D gene, J gene, V gene, CDR3 protein, CDR3 DNA. D genes are given only for firm matches. Size is stated for part of the rows, as once, few or many counts, or as a class when the clone is expanded.

-,TRBD2,TRBJ2-1,TRBV18,CASSLAGANEQFF,TGTGCCAGCTCCCTAGCGGGAGCCAATGAGCAGTTCTTC
-,-,TRBJ1-2,TRBV7-8,CASSPREANYGYTF,TGTGCCAGCAGCCCCCGGGAAGCTAACTATGGCTACACCTTC
-,-,TRBJ2-3,TRBV4-2,CASSQDSQDTQYF,TGTGCCAGCAGCCAGGACAGCCAAGATACGCAGTATTTT
once,TRBD1,TRBJ2-3,TRBV5-4,CASSSGTGGIGADTQYF,TGTGCCAGCAGCTCGGGTACAGGGGGGATCGGGGCAGATACGCAGTATTTT
-,TRBD1,TRBJ1-1,TRBV7-9,CASSLGADRDAEAFF,TGTGCCAGCAGCTTAGGCGCCGACAGGGACGCTGAAGCTTTCTTT
-,-,TRBJ1-2,TRBV5-6,CASSRPGVEVDGYTF,TGTGCCAGCAGCCGGCCAGGGGTGGAGGTGGACGGCTACACCTTC
-,-,TRBJ2-4,TRBV4-3,CASSQDLGSSLAKNIQYF,TGCGCCAGCAGCCAAGATCTCGGTAGCTCCTTAGCCAAAAACATTCAGTACTTC
-,TRBD1,TRBJ1-4,TRBV28,CASSFILGGAEKLFF,TGTGCCAGCAGTTTTATCCTAGGGGGCGCGGAAAAACTGTTTTTT
-,TRBD2,TRBJ2-5,TRBV6-5,CASTLQTSGETQYF,TGTGCCAGCACCCTCCAGACTAGCGGGGAGACCCAGTACTTC
-,-,TRBJ1-6,TRBV5-1,CASSLGGDNSPLHF,TGCGCCAGCAGCTTGGGGGGGGATAATTCACCCCTCCACTTT
-,-,TRBJ1-6,TRBV5-1,CASSLDAGNDGPLHF,TGCGCCAGCAGCTTGGACGCAGGCAACGATGGGCCCCTCCACTTT
-,-,TRBJ1-2,TRBV18,CASSPDTGRGYTF,TGTGCCAGCTCACCAGACACCGGTCGGGGCTACACCTTC
-,-,TRBJ2-5,TRBV28,CASSAGLKGETQYF,TGTGCCAGCAGCGCCGGACTCAAAGGAGAGACCCAGTACTTC
-,TRBD2,TRBJ2-2,TRBV9,CASSVGGLAAPNTGELFF,TGTGCCAGCAGCGTAGGAGGACTAGCGGCACCGAACACCGGGGAGCTGTTTTTT
-,-,TRBJ1-1,TRBV19,CASSAGRGSNTEAFF,TGTGCCAGTAGTGCGGGCAGGGGTTCGAACACTGAAGCTTTCTTT
-,-,TRBJ2-3,TRBV11-1,CASSLTSGDTQYF,TGTGCCAGCAGCTTAACGTCCGGAGATACGCAGTATTTT
-,-,TRBJ2-3,TRBV19,CASSWGGPTDTQYF,TGTGCCAGTAGTTGGGGGGGGCCGACAGATACGCAGTATTTT
-,-,TRBJ2-7,TRBV28,CASSFVPYEQYF,TGTGCCAGCAGTTTCGTTCCGTACGAGCAGTACTTC
-,-,TRBJ1-2,TRBV5-4,CASSPLGGYGYTF,TGTGCCAGCAGCCCACTTGGGGGGTATGGCTACACCTTC
-,-,TRBJ1-1,TRBV7-2,CASSLAGRERSAFF,TGTGCCAGCAGCTTAGCCGGGCGGGAAAGGTCGGCTTTCTTT
-,TRBD1,TRBJ2-5,TRBV5-1,CASSSDLTGKETQYF,TGCGCCAGCAGCTCGGACCTGACAGGGAAAGAGACCCAGTACTTC
-,TRBD2,TRBJ2-7,TRBV7-2,CASSQPGVAGGPSHYEQYF,TGTGCCAGCAGCCAGCCTGGGGTAGCGGGAGGGCCTTCCCACTACGAGCAGTACTTC
-,TRBD2,TRBJ2-3,TRBV19,CASRLAGAPDTQYF,TGTGCCAGTAGGCTAGCGGGAGCCCCAGATACGCAGTATTTT
once,-,TRBJ1-6,TRBV11-3,CASSFGVRSPLHF,TGTGCCAGCAGCTTCGGGGTCCGGTCACCCCTCCACTTT
once,-,TRBJ1-5,TRBV21-1,CASSKVWGGTMGQPQHF,TGTGCCAGCAGCAAAGTCTGGGGAGGCACAATGGGTCAGCCCCAGCATTTT
-,-,TRBJ2-5,TRBV29-1,CSVVGRRAETQYF,TGCAGCGTTGTGGGCAGGAGGGCAGAGACCCAGTACTTC
-,TRBD1,TRBJ2-7,TRBV7-2,CASREGQGTYEQYF,TGTGCCAGCAGAGAGGGACAGGGAACCTACGAGCAGTACTTC